This T cell receptor beta chain was identified in a study of blood T cell repertoires in COVID-19. Germline V gene sequence: CDR1 SGDLS, CDR2 YYNGEE. The CDR3 extends over 16 amino acids. V lost 3 bases and J lost 5; bases outside the gene matches: 8. Measured with immunoSEQ multiplex PCR; TCRdb has only the in-frame clones, and not every one. The sample gives some 200,000 clones, about 88% of which show up once; 2.5% to 3.5% is in the top ten. The sample consisted of peripheral blood. This sequence originates from a middle-aged man with active or convalescent COVID-19. J is TRBJ2-5 and V is TRBV9, with TRBD2 matching over 12 bases. The DNA for the CDR3 is TGTGCCAGCAGCGCTACCCCTAGCGGGGGGGCCGAGACCCAGTACTTC. Translation gives CASSATPSGGAETQYF.